The 4 T cell receptor beta chains below come from one sample, sequenced in a study of shared clonotypes between healthy human individuals. Only in-frame clones appear in the TCRdb table, and some are missing; sequencing was by immunoSEQ multiplex PCR. The sample lists 500,000 or so clones; approximately 94% were seen once. The sequenced sample consisted of naive CD4+ T cells sorted from blood. The subset is: CD45RA+ positively selected. The receptor set was obtained from a woman aged 25 to 39 in good health.

The CDR3 nucleotides read TGTGCCAGTAGGGAGAACAGAAACACTGAAGCTTTCTTT. This translates into CASRENRNTEAFF. The chain carries TRBV19 and TRBJ1-1; unclear D gene. Germline CDR1 is LNHDA and CDR2 is SQIVND (reference sequence). Trimming took 6 bases from V and 2 from J, leaving 10 bases between them. The CDR3 totals 13 residues.

DNA for the CDR3: TGTGCCAGCAGCTTGATGTATGAGCAGTTCTTC. As protein: CASSLMYEQFF. The rearrangement links TRBV5-6 to TRBJ2-1; D remains unclear. There are 11 residues in the CDR3. Per germline, CDR1 SGHDT and CDR2 YYEEEE. V was pared by 1 base and J by 8 bases, with 4 bases between.

The chain carries TRBV10-3 and TRBJ2-7; 10 bases are shared with TRBD2. The CDR3 is made up of 15 amino acids. In germline, CDR1 is ENHRY, CDR2 SYGVKD. J gave up 5 bases and V 0 bases, and 4 bases lay outside the gene matches. This CDR3 reads CAISESSGRVNEQYF. CDR3 nucleotides: TGTGCCATCAGTGAGTCCAGCGGGAGGGTGAACGAGCAGTACTTC.

V usage is TRBV27 and J usage is TRBJ2-1; 8 bases match TRBD1. The CDR3 contains 18 residues. CDR1 and CDR2 (germline): MNHEY, SMNVEV (reference sequence). After removal of 5 bases from V and 4 bases from J, the junction contained 16 bases not matched to a gene. CDR3 sequence: CASSKRPLGTGLYNEQFF. Written as DNA, the CDR3 is TGTGCCAGCAGTAAACGACCGCTAGGGACAGGTCTGTACAATGAGCAGTTCTTC.